This TCR beta chain was captured in a study of patients and donors after allogeneic stem cell transplantation. TCRdb redid the calling of the RT-PCR reads with MiXCR, one entry per CDR3 protein. Found here are around 150,000 distinct CDR3 sequences, roughly two fifths of them singletons; the top ten hold 50%. Germline-derived CDR1 and CDR2 are LNHNV and YYDKDF (reference sequence). V was clipped by 0 bases and J by 12 bases, with 8 bases between them. This CDR3 is 11 amino acids long. The sequenced sample consisted of blood, either unsorted or a sorted T cell fraction (not recorded which). The rearrangement joins TRBV15 to TRBJ2-5; D call uncertain. This TCR was sampled from a human donor who was either an allogeneic HSCT recipient or a stem cell or donor lymphocyte infusion donor (not recorded which). It is not recorded whose cells these are; they may come from a transplant donor. This chain's CDR3 is CATSRDGDKYF. The CDR3 DNA reads TGTGCCACCAGCAGAGATGGGGATAAGTACTTC.